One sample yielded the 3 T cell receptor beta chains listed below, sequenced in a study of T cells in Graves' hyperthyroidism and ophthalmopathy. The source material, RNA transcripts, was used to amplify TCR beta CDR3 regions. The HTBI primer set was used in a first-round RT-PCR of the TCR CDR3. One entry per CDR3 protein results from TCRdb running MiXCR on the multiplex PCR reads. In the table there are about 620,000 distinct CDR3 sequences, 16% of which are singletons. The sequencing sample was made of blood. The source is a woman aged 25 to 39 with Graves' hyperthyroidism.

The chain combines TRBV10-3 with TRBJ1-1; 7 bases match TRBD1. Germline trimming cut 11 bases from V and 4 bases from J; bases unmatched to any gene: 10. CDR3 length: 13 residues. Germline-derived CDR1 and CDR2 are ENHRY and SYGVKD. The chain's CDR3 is CAVKTGDVTEAFF. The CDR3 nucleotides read TGTGCCGTCAAAACAGGGGACGTCACTGAAGCTTTCTTT.

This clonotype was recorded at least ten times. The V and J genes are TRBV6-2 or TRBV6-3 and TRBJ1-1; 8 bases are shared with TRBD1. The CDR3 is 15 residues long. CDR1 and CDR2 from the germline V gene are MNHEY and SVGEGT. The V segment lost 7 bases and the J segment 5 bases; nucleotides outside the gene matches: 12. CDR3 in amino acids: CASTSPGTGKTEAFF. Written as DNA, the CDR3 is TGTGCCAGCACCTCCCCCGGGACAGGCAAGACTGAAGCTTTCTTT.

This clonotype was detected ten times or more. The CDR3 coding sequence is TGCAGTGCTAGAGGGACTAGCGGAGACCACGAGCAGTACTTC. Protein product: CSARGTSGDHEQYF. V gene TRBV20-1 combines with J gene TRBJ2-7; 10 bases line up with TRBD2. CDR1 and CDR2 (germline): DFQATT, SNEGSKA (reference sequence). J lost 5 bases, V lost 1 base, and 5 bases had no gene match. This CDR3 spans 14 amino acids.